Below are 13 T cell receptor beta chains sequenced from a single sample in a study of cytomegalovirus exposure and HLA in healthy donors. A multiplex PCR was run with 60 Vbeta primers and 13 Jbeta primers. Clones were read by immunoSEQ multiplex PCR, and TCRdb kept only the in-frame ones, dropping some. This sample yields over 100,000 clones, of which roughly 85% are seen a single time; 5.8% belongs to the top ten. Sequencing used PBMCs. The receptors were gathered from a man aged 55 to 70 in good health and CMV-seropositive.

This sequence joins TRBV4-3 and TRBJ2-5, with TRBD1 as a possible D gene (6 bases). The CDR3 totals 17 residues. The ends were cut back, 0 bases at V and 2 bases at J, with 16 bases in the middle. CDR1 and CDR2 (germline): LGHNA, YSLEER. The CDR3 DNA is TGCGCCAGCAGCCAAGATTCCATGACAGGCGGGCAAGAGACCCAGTACTTC. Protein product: CASSQDSMTGGQETQYF.

The chain's CDR3 is CASSPFRTSPGSEQFF. For the CDR3, the DNA is TGTGCCAGCTCACCATTCCGGACTAGCCCGGGGAGTGAGCAGTTCTTC. The chain combines TRBV18 with TRBJ2-1; 8 bases agree with TRBD2. Germline-derived CDR1 and CDR2 are KGHSH and LQKENI. The CDR3 has 16 amino acids. V dropped 2 bases and J dropped 9; count of bases not matched to a gene: 12.

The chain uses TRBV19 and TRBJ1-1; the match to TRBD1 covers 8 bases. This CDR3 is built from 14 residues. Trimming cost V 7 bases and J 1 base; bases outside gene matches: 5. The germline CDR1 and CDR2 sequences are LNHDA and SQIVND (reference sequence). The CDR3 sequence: CASIRQGKNTEAFF. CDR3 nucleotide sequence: TGTGCCAGTATTCGACAGGGGAAGAACACTGAAGCTTTCTTT.

The CDR3 nucleotides are TGTGCCAGCAGTTTGCTAGCGCCCCTCGCAACTAATGAAAAACTGTTTTTT. Residues: CASSLLAPLATNEKLFF. The rearrangement uses TRBV27 and TRBJ1-4, with D hard to call. The CDR3 loop spans 17 amino acids. Germline lookup yields CDR1 MNHEY and CDR2 SMNVEV (reference sequence). V gave up 3 bases and J gave up 0 bases, with 14 bases separating them.

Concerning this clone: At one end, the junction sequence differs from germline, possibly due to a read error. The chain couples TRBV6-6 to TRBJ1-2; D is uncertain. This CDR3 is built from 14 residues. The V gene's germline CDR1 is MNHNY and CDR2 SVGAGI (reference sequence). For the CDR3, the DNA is TGTGCCAGCAATTACTCTACGGGTAACTATGGCTACACCTTC. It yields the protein CASNYSTGNYGYTF.

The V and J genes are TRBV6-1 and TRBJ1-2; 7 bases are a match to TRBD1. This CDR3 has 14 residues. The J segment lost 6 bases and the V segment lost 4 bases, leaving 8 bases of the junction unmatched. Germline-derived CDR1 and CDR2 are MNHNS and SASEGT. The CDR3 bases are TGTGCCAGCAGTGCTAGACAGGGACTAGATGGCTACACCTTC. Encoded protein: CASSARQGLDGYTF.

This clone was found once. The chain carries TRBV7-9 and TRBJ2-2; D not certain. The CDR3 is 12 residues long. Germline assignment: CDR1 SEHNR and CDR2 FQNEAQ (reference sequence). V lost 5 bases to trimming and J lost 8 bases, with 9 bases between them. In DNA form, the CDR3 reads TGTGCCAGCAGCCCCCCCCGGGGGGAGCTGTTTTTT. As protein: CASSPPRGELFF.

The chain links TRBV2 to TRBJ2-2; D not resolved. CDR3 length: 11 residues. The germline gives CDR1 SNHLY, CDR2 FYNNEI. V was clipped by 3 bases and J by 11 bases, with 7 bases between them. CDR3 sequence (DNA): TGTGCCAGCAGTGATCTAGGAGAGCTGTTTTTT. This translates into CASSDLGELFF.

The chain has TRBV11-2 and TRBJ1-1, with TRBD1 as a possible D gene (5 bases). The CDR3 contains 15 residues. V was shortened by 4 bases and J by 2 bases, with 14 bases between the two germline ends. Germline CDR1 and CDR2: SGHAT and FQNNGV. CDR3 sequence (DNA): TGTGCCAGCAGCTACCAGTCGACAGCAAACACTGAAGCTTTCTTT. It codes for CASSYQSTANTEAFF.

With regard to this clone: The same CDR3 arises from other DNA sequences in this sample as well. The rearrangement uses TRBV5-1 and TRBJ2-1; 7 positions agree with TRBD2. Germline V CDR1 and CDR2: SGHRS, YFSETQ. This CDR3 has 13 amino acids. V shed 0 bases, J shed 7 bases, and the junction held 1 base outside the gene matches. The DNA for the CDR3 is TGCGCCAGCAGCTTGGCGGGGGGAAATGAGCAGTTCTTC. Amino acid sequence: CASSLAGGNEQFF.

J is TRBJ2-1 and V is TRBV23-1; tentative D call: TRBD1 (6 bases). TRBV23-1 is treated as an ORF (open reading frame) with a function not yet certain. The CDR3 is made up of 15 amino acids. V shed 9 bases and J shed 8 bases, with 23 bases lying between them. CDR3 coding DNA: TGCGCCAGAAAGACAGGCTCCTCCATTGAAGATGAGCAGTTCTTC. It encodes CARKTGSSIEDEQFF.

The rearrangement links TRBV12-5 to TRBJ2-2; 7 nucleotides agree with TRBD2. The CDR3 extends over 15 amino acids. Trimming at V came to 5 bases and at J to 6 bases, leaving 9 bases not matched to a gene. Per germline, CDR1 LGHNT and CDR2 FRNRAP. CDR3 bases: TGTGCTAGTGGTCCCCCTGGGAGGGAGGCCGGGGAGCTGTTTTTT. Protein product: CASGPPGREAGELFF.

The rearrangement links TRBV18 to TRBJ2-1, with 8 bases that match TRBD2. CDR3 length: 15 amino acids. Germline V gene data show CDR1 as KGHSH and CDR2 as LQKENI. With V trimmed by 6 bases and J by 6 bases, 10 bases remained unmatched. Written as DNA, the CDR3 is TGTGCCAGCTCCTTTAGCCGGGGGGGCCTCAATGAGCAGTTCTTC. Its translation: CASSFSRGGLNEQFF.